These T cell receptor beta chains were read from a single sample in a study of T cells in Graves' hyperthyroidism and ophthalmopathy. TCRdb processed the multiplex PCR reads anew with MiXCR; each CDR3 protein has one entry. The sample consists of under 350,000 distinct CDR3 sequences, under 25% of them appearing once. Specimen: blood. These receptors originate from a woman aged 50 to 60 with Graves' hyperthyroidism. Each CDR3 is given without its conserved first and last residue.

>TRBJ2-7|TRBV6-2/TRBV6-3
ASLRGPYEQY
>TRBJ1-1|TRBV29-1
SVARPRGLTEAF
>TRBJ2-1|TRBV19
ASSIDRPSDEQF
>TRBJ1-5|TRBV28
ASSLRSRGNQPQH
>TRBJ1-5|TRBV19
ASSIGNQPQH
>TRBJ2-1|TRBV15
ATSRDRASGRNEQF
>TRBJ1-5|TRBV2
ASRPAGTEIWPQH
>TRBJ2-5|TRBV6-2/TRBV6-3
ASSWSKGSGETQY
>TRBJ2-7|TRBV14
ASSREIAGADEQY
>TRBJ1-1|TRBV18
ASSPMLAEAF
>TRBJ2-2|TRBV10-3
AISENGPNTGEPF
>TRBJ2-3|TRBV20-1
SATAGRADTQY
>TRBJ1-4|TRBV13
ASSIGTGRGEKLF
>TRBJ1-2|TRBV28
ASSFGNTYGYT
>TRBJ1-6|TRBV28
ASSFPTGRNSPLH
>TRBJ1-1|TRBV5-1
ASSTSRGRGTEAL
>TRBJ1-2|TRBV20-1
SARGEGVYYGYT
>TRBJ2-5|TRBV7-2
ASSLFGGGIRETQY
>TRBJ2-6|TRBV12-3/TRBV12-4
ASITNPPGANVLT
>TRBJ2-2|TRBV9
ASSVVRGELF
>TRBJ2-7|TRBV6-1
ASNPGQGKQY
>TRBJ2-5|TRBV12-3/TRBV12-4
ASSFSETQY
>TRBJ2-1|TRBV20-1
SARYPGTGGTEQF
>TRBJ1-2|TRBV7-9
ASSDNQGLTNYGYT
>TRBJ2-1|TRBV5-1
ASSFGTANEQF
>TRBJ1-2|TRBV6-1
ASSREQGSYGYT
>TRBJ2-5|TRBV5-1
ASSRTSGGGETQY
>TRBJ2-7|TRBV2
ASKRGGGSDEQY
>TRBJ1-1|TRBV28
ASSLLLGSGTEAF
>TRBJ2-7|TRBV2
ASSNGPPGTYAGEQY
>TRBJ2-4|TRBV2
ASSEERTTNIQY
>TRBJ2-6|TRBV27
ASSFSAGASGANVLT
>TRBJ2-7|TRBV12-3/TRBV12-4
ASSSTPGLAGGEQY